The rows below give T cell receptor beta chains drawn from one sample of a study of blood T cells in healthy people across ages. Each CDR3 protein gets one entry after TCRdb re-called the 5' RACE reads with MiXCR. The table has more than 900,000 distinct CDR3 sequences, roughly a quarter seen once. These data were also filed under a second study, of T cells of mothers and their children.

The specimen sequenced was blood. Receptors originate from a girl aged 2 to 10 in good health. The CDR3 runs from the conserved cysteine through the conserved F or W. The D gene is left open where the match is weak. Size tells how often a clone was seen (once, few, many) or the class of an expanded clone, and some rows leave it out.

J | D | size | V | DNA | CDR3
TRBJ2-5 | . | . | TRBV29-1 | TGCAGCGTTGAAAGGAAGGGTGGGGGTGGAGAGACCCAGTACTTC | CSVERKGGGGETQYF
TRBJ2-4 | . | few | TRBV7-9 | TGTGCCAGCAGCTCAGCTAGGGGGGATGGCAAAAACATTCAGTACTTC | CASSSARGDGKNIQYF
TRBJ2-1 | TRBD1 | few | TRBV27 | TGTGCCAGCAGTTCGGGACAGGGGTCCTACAATGAGCAGTTCTTC | CASSSGQGSYNEQFF
TRBJ1-2 | TRBD1 | few | TRBV3-1 | TGTGCCAGCAGCCAAGATCTGCGACAGGGGGCGCAAGGCTACACCTTC | CASSQDLRQGAQGYTF
TRBJ1-1 | TRBD1 | . | TRBV3-1 | TGTGCCAGCAGCTATGGACAGGGGGACACTGAAGCTTTCTTT | CASSYGQGDTEAFF
TRBJ2-5 | TRBD2 | . | TRBV4-2 | TGTGCCAGCAGCCAAGAACGCGGGAGGGCCAGAGAGCAGTACTTC | CASSQERGRAREQYF
TRBJ2-7 | . | . | TRBV5-1 | TGCGCCAGCAGCTACGACAGTGGTGGCTCCTACGAGCAGTACTTC | CASSYDSGGSYEQYF
TRBJ2-6 | . | . | TRBV20-1 | TGCAGTGTACCGGCACCTGGGGCCAACGTCCTGACTTTC | CSVPAPGANVLTF
TRBJ2-1 | TRBD2 | few | TRBV20-1 | TGCAGTGCTAGGGGGCGGGAGTCCCCCTACAATGAGCAGTTCTTC | CSARGRESPYNEQFF
TRBJ1-2 | . | few | TRBV9 | TGTGCCAGCAGCGTAGGGGGCCTTACCTATGGCTACACCTTC | CASSVGGLTYGYTF
TRBJ2-7 | TRBD1 | few | TRBV2 | TGTGCCAGCACGAAGGACAGGATGACCTACGAGCAGTACTTC | CASTKDRMTYEQYF
TRBJ2-7 | TRBD1 | few | TRBV28 | TGTGCCAGCAGCCCGACAGGGTATTTCAACGAGCAGTACTTC | CASSPTGYFNEQYF
TRBJ2-5 | . | few | TRBV27 | TGTGCCAGCAGTCGTCGATACCGGGACCAGGGGGAGACCCAGTACTTC | CASSRRYRDQGETQYF
TRBJ2-1 | . | few | TRBV3-1 | TGTGCCAGCAGCACTAGGACGATAAACAATGAGCAGTTCTTC | CASSTRTINNEQFF
TRBJ1-2 | . | . | TRBV6-6 | TGTGCCAGCAGTTACTCCGAGGGGCAGCCTAACTATGGCTACACCTTC | CASSYSEGQPNYGYTF
TRBJ2-1 | . | . | TRBV29-1 | TGCAGCGTTGAAATGGGGAATGAGCAGTTCTTC | CSVEMGNEQFF
TRBJ2-7 | . | . | TRBV5-1 | TGCGCCAGCAGCGACGGGGGCCGGGAGGCCCTCCTCGAGCAGTACTTC | CASSDGGREALLEQYF
TRBJ1-5 | . | few | TRBV28 | TGTGCCAGCAGTTTTGCTAAGGGTAATCAGCCCCAGCATTTT | CASSFAKGNQPQHF
TRBJ1-1 | . | . | TRBV7-9 | TGTGCCAGCAGCATGACTAGGGCCCTCCACACTGAAGCTTTCTTT | CASSMTRALHTEAFF
TRBJ2-7 | TRBD2 | few | TRBV12-3/TRBV12-4 | TGTGCCAGCAGTTTTTTGCGGGGGGGCTACGAGCAGTACTTC | CASSFLRGGYEQYF
TRBJ2-3 | . | few | TRBV5-5 | TGTGCCAGCAGCGGGGAGAGCACAGATACGCAGTATTTT | CASSGESTDTQYF
TRBJ1-2 | TRBD1 | few | TRBV27 | TGTGCCAGCAGTTTATCCTTAACAGGGGGGAATGGCTACACCTTC | CASSLSLTGGNGYTF